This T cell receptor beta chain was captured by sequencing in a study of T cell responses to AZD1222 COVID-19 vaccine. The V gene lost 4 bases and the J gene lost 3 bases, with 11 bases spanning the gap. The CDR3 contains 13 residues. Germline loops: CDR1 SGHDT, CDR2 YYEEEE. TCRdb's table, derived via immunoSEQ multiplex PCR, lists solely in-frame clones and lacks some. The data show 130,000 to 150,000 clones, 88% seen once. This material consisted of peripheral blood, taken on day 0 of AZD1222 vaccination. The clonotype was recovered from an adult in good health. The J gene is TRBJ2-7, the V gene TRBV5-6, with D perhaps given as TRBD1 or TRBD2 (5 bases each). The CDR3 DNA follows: TGTGCCAGCAGCCCGGGACCGAACTACGAGCAGTACTTC. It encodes CASSPGPNYEQYF.